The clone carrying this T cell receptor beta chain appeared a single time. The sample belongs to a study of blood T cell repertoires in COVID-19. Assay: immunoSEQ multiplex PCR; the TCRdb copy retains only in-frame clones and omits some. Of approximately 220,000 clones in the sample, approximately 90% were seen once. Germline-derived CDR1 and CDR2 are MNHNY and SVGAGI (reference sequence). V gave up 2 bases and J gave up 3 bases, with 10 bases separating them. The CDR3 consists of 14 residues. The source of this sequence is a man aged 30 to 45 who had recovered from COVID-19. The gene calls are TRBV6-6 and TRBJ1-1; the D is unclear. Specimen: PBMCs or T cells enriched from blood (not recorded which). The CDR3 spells CASSYVGSDTEAFF. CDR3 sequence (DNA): TGTGCCAGCAGTTACGTGGGCTCGGACACTGAAGCTTTCTTT.